The sequence of this T cell receptor (beta chain) was determined in a study of shared clonotypes between healthy human individuals. For the study at large: With ages of 18 to 49, the donors were two women and a few men.

Terminally differentiated effector memory CD45RA+ cells were excluded by CCR7 positive selection of CD45RO-negative cells. The study's findings and limits: Owing to a small donor count, the genetic and exposure-history diversity represented was limited.

This clone was counted only a few times. Antigen unknown. Assay used: immunoSEQ multiplex PCR; TCRdb lists only in-frame clones, some missing. The data show about 2.2 million clones, 93% seen once. With V trimmed by 6 bases and J by 5 bases, 9 bases remained unmatched. The germline gives CDR1 MDHEN, CDR2 SYDVKM. The CDR3 totals 15 residues. The TCR originated in a man aged 18-30 years in good health. Some clones in this sample may be carry-over from other donors' samples. The sample consisted of naive CD8+ T cells from PBMCs. This chain uses TRBV28 with TRBJ1-5, with 8 positions matching TRBD1. The CDR3 is CASRVGQGEYQPQHF. In nucleotides, the CDR3 is TGTGCCAGCAGAGTTGGACAGGGTGAGTATCAGCCCCAGCATTTT.